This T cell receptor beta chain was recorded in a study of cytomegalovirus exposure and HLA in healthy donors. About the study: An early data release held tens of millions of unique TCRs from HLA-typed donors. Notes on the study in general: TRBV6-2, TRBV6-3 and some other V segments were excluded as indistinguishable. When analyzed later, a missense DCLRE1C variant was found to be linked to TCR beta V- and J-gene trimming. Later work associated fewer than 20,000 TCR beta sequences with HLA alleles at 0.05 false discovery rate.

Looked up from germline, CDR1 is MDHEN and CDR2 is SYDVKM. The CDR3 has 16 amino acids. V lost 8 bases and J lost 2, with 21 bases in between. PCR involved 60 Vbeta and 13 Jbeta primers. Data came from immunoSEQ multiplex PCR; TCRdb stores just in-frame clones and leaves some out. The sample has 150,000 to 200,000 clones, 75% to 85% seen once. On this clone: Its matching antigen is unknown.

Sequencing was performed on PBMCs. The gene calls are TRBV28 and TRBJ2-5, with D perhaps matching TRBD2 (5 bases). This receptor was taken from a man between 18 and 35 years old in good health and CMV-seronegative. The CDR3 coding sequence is TGTGCCAGCGGAACCCGGCAGCGGAAGTTTCAAGAGACCCAGTACTTC. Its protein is CASGTRQRKFQETQYF.